What follows are 29 T cell receptor beta chains derived from one specimen sequenced in a study of blood T cell repertoires in COVID-19. The data were produced by immunoSEQ multiplex PCR, yet TCRdb's version contains in-frame clones alone and is incomplete. Of 150,000 to 160,000 clones in the sample, under 90% were seen once. Specimen: peripheral blood. These receptors were taken from a man aged 55-75 years with acute or convalescent COVID-19.

The chain employs TRBV12-3 or TRBV12-4 and TRBJ1-5, with D possibly TRBD1 on 5 matching bases. Trimming shortened V by 7 bases and J by 7 bases, and 14 bases separated the two germline ends. This CDR3 is built from 13 residues. As DNA, the CDR3 is TGTGCCAGCACCCGGGGGGGGGAACAGCCCCAGCATTTT. Protein: CASTRGGEQPQHF.

This rearrangement joins TRBV9 to TRBJ2-3, with TRBD1 matching 9 bases. The CDR3 spans 14 residues. Per germline, CDR1 SGDLS and CDR2 YYNGEE. The V segment lost 2 bases and the J segment 3 bases; nucleotides outside the gene matches: 1. This chain's CDR3 is CASSVGQGTDTQYF. The DNA for the CDR3 is TGTGCCAGCAGCGTTGGACAGGGGACAGATACGCAGTATTTT. The variable domain in full, with the rest retrieved from reference TRBV9 and TRBJ2-3, is DSGVTQTPKHLITATGQRVTLRCSPRSGDLSVYWYQQSLDQGLQFLIQYYNGEERAKGNILERFSAQQFPDLHSELNLSSLELGDSALYFCASSVGQGTDTQYFGPGTRLTVL.

V gene TRBV18 combines with J gene TRBJ2-5; TRBD2 aligns across 9 bases. CDR3 length: 22 amino acids. Trimming removed 1 base from V and 4 bases from J; junction bases left unmatched: 25. The V gene's germline CDR1 is KGHSH and CDR2 LQKENI. The CDR3 loop reads CASSPQNVLLGVTSGRGETQYF. DNA for the CDR3: TGTGCCAGCTCACCACAAAATGTATTGCTGGGCGTGACTAGCGGTAGAGGAGAGACCCAGTACTTC.

The CDR3 sequence: CASSFWDRPLGELFF. CDR3 coding DNA: TGTGCCAGCAGCTTTTGGGACAGGCCCCTGGGGGAGCTGTTTTTT. The genes are TRBV11-2 and TRBJ2-2; TRBD1 matches 8 bases. With V trimmed by 3 bases and J by 8 bases, 8 bases remained unmatched. Germline V CDR1 and CDR2: SGHAT, FQNNGV. CDR3 size: 15 residues. Combining the CDR3 with reference TRBV11-2 and TRBJ2-2 gives the whole variable domain EAGVAQSPRYKIIEKRQSVAFWCNPISGHATLYWYQQILGQGPKLLIQFQNNGVVDDSQLPKDRFSAERLKGVDSTLKIQPAKLEDSAVYLCASSFWDRPLGELFFGEGSRLTVL.

This rearrangement joins TRBV28 to TRBJ2-7; 8 nucleotides line up with TRBD1. Germline V gene data show CDR1 as MDHEN and CDR2 as SYDVKM. This CDR3 has 16 amino acids. V was pared by 4 bases and J by 7 bases, with 15 bases of the junction left unmatched. The chain's CDR3 is CASSSPMSWTGNEQYF. CDR3 coding DNA: TGTGCCAGCAGTTCCCCTATGTCCTGGACAGGGAATGAGCAGTACTTC.

The chain links TRBV11-3 to TRBJ2-5; D perhaps matches TRBD1 (5 bases). This CDR3 region has 18 residues. Trimming cost V 5 bases and J 1 base, with 23 bases left between them. CDR1 is SGHNT, CDR2 YENEEA, per germline. CDR3 sequence reads: CASSQRSYSQGGQETQYF. The CDR3 nucleotides are TGTGCCAGCAGCCAAAGATCGTATTCGCAGGGCGGCCAAGAGACCCAGTACTTC.

In DNA form, the CDR3 reads TGTGCCAGCAGCGGCGGGGGGGCCCAAGAGACCCAGTACTTC. As protein: CASSGGGAQETQYF. V and J are TRBV5-4 and TRBJ2-5, with 9 bases matching TRBD2. The CDR3 sequence is 14 residues long. With 4 bases clipped from V and 1 base from J, the junction kept 2 bases outside the gene matches. The germline V gene has CDR1 SGHNT and CDR2 YYREEE (reference sequence). The whole variable domain, remainder taken from reference TRBV5-4 and TRBJ2-5, is ETGVTQSPTHLIKTRGQQVTLRCSSQSGHNTVSWYQQALGQGPQFIFQYYREEENGRGNFPPRFSGLQFPNYSSELNVNALELDDSALYLCASSGGGAQETQYFGPGTRLLVL.

This clone appeared once. The rearrangement joins TRBV19 to TRBJ1-1; no reliable D call. CDR1 and CDR2 from the germline V gene are LNHDA and SQIVND (reference sequence). CDR3 size: 14 residues. Trimming removed 6 bases at V and 1 base at J, with 12 bases between. The DNA of the CDR3 is TGTGCCAGTAGGGCCCCAACCTCGAACACTGAAGCTTTCTTT. This sequence encodes CASRAPTSNTEAFF.

This clone occurred a few times. The chain uses TRBV7-2 and TRBJ1-5, with 7 bases lining up with TRBD1. Trimming removed 5 bases from V and 3 bases from J; junction bases left unmatched: 10. This CDR3 is 16 amino acids long. Germline lookup yields CDR1 SGHTA and CDR2 FQGNSA. The CDR3 DNA is TGTGCCAGCAGCGTAAAGACAGGGAGAAACAATCAGCCCCAGCATTTT. Its translation: CASSVKTGRNNQPQHF.

The V and J genes are TRBV1 and TRBJ2-1; TRBD1 is the table's D call and was not checked against the DNA. TRBV1 is termed a pseudogene. This CDR3 region has 14 residues. In DNA, the CDR3 is TGCACCAGCAGCCAAGACGCTAGGGGCCATGAGCAGTTCTTC. Translation: CTSSQDARGHEQFF.

The V gene is TRBV4-3, the J gene TRBJ2-7, with D maybe TRBD2 (5 bases). Germline CDR1 reads LGHNA; CDR2 reads YSLEER. Between the trimmed V and J ends, which lost 1 base and 0 bases, there was a span of 10 bases. CDR3 size: 15 residues. CDR3 bases: TGCGCCAGCAGCCAAGGTCCCGGGATCTCCTACGAGCAGTACTTC. Translation gives CASSQGPGISYEQYF.

This clone came up a few times. The chain combines TRBV27 with TRBJ1-2, with 8 bases fitting TRBD1. Germline values: CDR1 MNHEY, CDR2 SMNVEV (reference sequence). J was trimmed by 1 base and V by 1 base; bases with no gene match: 11. The CDR3 is made up of 18 amino acids. The CDR3 nucleotides read TGTGCCAGCAGTTTATTTTTTACCCCGGGACAGGATAACTATGGCTACACCTTC. This encodes CASSLFFTPGQDNYGYTF.

This chain uses TRBV6-2 or TRBV6-3 with TRBJ2-7; maybe TRBD2 (5 bases). V gave up 0 bases and J gave up 2 bases, with 14 bases separating them. Germline lookup yields CDR1 MNHEY and CDR2 SVGEGT. This CDR3 has 16 amino acids. The CDR3, as DNA: TGTGCCAGCAGTTACTCCCTAGCCTTGGCTACCTACGAGCAGTACTTC. Amino acid sequence: CASSYSLALATYEQYF.

The chain carries TRBV24-1 and TRBJ2-3, with 10 positions matching TRBD2. The CDR3 has 16 residues. The germline gives CDR1 KGHDR, CDR2 SFDVKD. Trimming removed 4 bases from V and 2 bases from J; junction bases left unmatched: 5. Here the CDR3 DNA reads TGTGCCACCAGTGACTCTAGCGGGGGAACCACAGATACGCAGTATTTT. This gives the protein CATSDSSGGTTDTQYF.

The genes are TRBV18 and TRBJ2-5; D is possibly TRBD1 (5 bases). Trimming removed 2 bases at V and 5 bases at J, with 15 bases between. Germline lookup yields CDR1 KGHSH and CDR2 LQKENI. The CDR3 is 15 amino acids. The CDR3 protein is CASSPGAGLGETQYF. CDR3 coding DNA: TGTGCCAGCTCACCAGGGGCAGGGCTCGGGGAGACCCAGTACTTC.

In this sample, this clone turned up a few times. The gene calls are TRBV5-1 and TRBJ2-7, with D perhaps matching TRBD2 (6 bases). In germline, CDR1 is SGHRS, CDR2 YFSETQ. V was shortened by 0 bases and J by 3 bases, with 13 bases between the two germline ends. The CDR3 loop spans 15 amino acids. CDR3 region: CASSLVRQGGYEQYF. For the CDR3, the DNA is TGCGCCAGCAGCTTGGTCCGGCAGGGAGGCTACGAGCAGTACTTC.

This clone appeared once. The chain couples TRBV5-6 to TRBJ2-6; TRBD2 agrees at 12 bases. Trimming at V came to 4 bases and at J to 2 bases, leaving 7 bases not matched to a gene. Germline V gene lookup returns CDR1 SGHDT and CDR2 YYEEEE. The CDR3 is 18 amino acids. CDR3 nucleotides: TGTGCCAGCAGCCCCGGGACTAGCGGGTCGACTGGGGCCAACGTCCTGACTTTC. This encodes CASSPGTSGSTGANVLTF.

The gene calls are TRBV7-3 and TRBJ2-1; D possibly corresponds to TRBD2 (5 bases). There are 16 residues in the CDR3. Germline CDR1 and CDR2: SGHTA and FQGTGA. V lost 7 bases, J lost 2 bases, and 18 bases lay in between. This CDR3 reads CASNLQDGGPYNEQFF. CDR3 DNA sequence: TGTGCCAGCAACCTCCAGGATGGCGGGCCCTACAATGAGCAGTTCTTC.

The V and J genes are TRBV4-1 and TRBJ1-1, with D unclear. Trimming cost V 3 bases and J 5 bases, with 10 bases left between them. The CDR3 is 13 amino acids. CDR1 and CDR2 (germline): MGHRA, YSYEKL. In DNA form, the CDR3 reads TGCGCCAGCAGCCATGAACGGAGAACTGAAGCTTTCTTT. Translation gives CASSHERRTEAFF.

The rearrangement joins TRBV7-2 to TRBJ1-6; D possibly corresponds to TRBD1 (6 bases). Trimming pared 5 bases from V and 5 bases from J, leaving 16 bases between. The CDR3 sequence is 16 residues long. Germline values: CDR1 SGHTA, CDR2 FQGNSA. The DNA of the CDR3 is TGTGCCAGCAGCCTTAGGGGGGGCCGGGATAATTCACCCCTCCACTTT. Translation gives CASSLRGGRDNSPLHF.

The chain carries TRBV7-2 and TRBJ1-5; a possible D gene is TRBD1 (6 bases). V lost 5 bases to trimming and J lost 0 bases, with 14 bases between them. CDR3 length: 16 residues. CDR1 is SGHTA and CDR2 is FQGNSA in the germline V gene. CDR3 in amino acids: CASSLTGGYSNQPQHF. DNA for the CDR3: TGTGCCAGCAGCCTGACAGGAGGCTATAGCAATCAGCCCCAGCATTTT.

This clone appeared a few times. The J gene is TRBJ2-7, the V gene TRBV5-4; 7 bases align to TRBD1. Germline loops: CDR1 SGHNT, CDR2 YYREEE (reference sequence). The CDR3 sequence is 15 residues long. V lost 2 bases to trimming and J lost 3 bases; unmatched junction nucleotides: 8. CDR3 residues: CASSLGGGWSYEQYF. The CDR3, as DNA: TGTGCCAGCAGCTTAGGGGGCGGGTGGAGCTACGAGCAGTACTTC.

V usage is TRBV7-9 and J usage is TRBJ2-1; 12 bases fit TRBD2. The trim removed 5 bases at V and 8 bases at J, leaving 7 bases unmatched. The CDR3 runs to 15 residues. From germline, CDR1 is SEHNR and CDR2 FQNEAQ (reference sequence). The CDR3 DNA is TGTGCCAGCAGCGGAACTAGCGGGAGGTTCTATGAGCAGTTCTTC. It yields the protein CASSGTSGRFYEQFF.

This sequence joins TRBV7-3 and TRBJ2-2, with D possibly being TRBD1 (5 bases). This CDR3 comprises 13 residues. V lost 4 bases and J lost 6, with 9 bases in between. CDR1 is SGHTA, CDR2 FQGTGA, per germline. The CDR3 region has the DNA TGTGCCAGCAGCTCAGGGATCCCCGGGGAGCTGTTTTTT. Its translation: CASSSGIPGELFF.

This chain's CDR3 is CASSNLYRMGGEKLFF. The CDR3, as DNA: TGTGCCAGTAGCAACCTCTATCGGATGGGAGGGGAAAAACTGTTTTTT. The chain couples TRBV19 to TRBJ1-4; no definite D call. The V end lost 6 bases, the J end lost 8 bases, and 22 bases lay between the germline ends. CDR3 size: 16 residues. Germline V lookup: CDR1 LNHDA, CDR2 SQIVND (reference sequence).

The chain employs TRBV3-1 (or the pseudogene TRBV3-2) and TRBJ2-1; tentative D call: TRBD2 (5 bases). Germline CDR1 is LGHDT and CDR2 is YNNKEL (reference sequence). Trimming left V 1 base short and J 8 bases short, with 18 bases between. This CDR3 is built from 16 residues. The CDR3 region is CASSQGRALVVDEQFF. CDR3 in DNA: TGTGCCAGCAGCCAAGGGCGGGCCCTGGTGGTCGATGAGCAGTTCTTC.

The chain combines TRBV2 with TRBJ2-3; TRBD1 is a possible D gene (6 bases). CDR1 SNHLY and CDR2 FYNNEI come from the germline V gene. CDR3 length equals 15 residues. V lost 6 bases and J 1 base, leaving 14 bases between the germline ends. In DNA, the CDR3 is TGTGCCAGCAGCGTGGGGGCCTTTGGCACAGATACGCAGTATTTT. This gives the protein CASSVGAFGTDTQYF.

This clone was observed once. The V call is TRBV7-2, the J call TRBJ1-1; D is possibly TRBD1 (6 bases). This CDR3 contains 14 residues. In germline, CDR1 is SGHTA, CDR2 FQGNSA. V lost 5 bases, J lost 1 base, and 11 bases lay in between. The CDR3 is CASSHGTQNTEAFF. The CDR3 DNA sequence: TGTGCCAGCAGCCACGGGACACAGAACACTGAAGCTTTCTTT.

Here the CDR3 DNA reads TGTGCCAGCAGCACAGGGACAGGGGGGCATCAGCCCCAGCATTTT. This translates into CASSTGTGGHQPQHF. The chain couples TRBV7-2 to TRBJ1-5, with 11 bases identical to TRBD1. CDR1 and CDR2 (germline): SGHTA, FQGNSA. The V segment lost 5 bases and the J segment 5 bases; nucleotides outside the gene matches: 5. The CDR3 has 15 residues.